This passage covers 24 T cell receptor beta chains from one sample sequenced in a study of CD8 T cells in ankylosing spondylitis. TCRdb fed the 5' RACE reads into MiXCR, producing one record per CDR3 protein. The table lists some 71,000 distinct CDR3 sequences, less than 6% of them singletons. The source material was blood, either unsorted or a sorted T cell fraction (not recorded which). The origin of the receptors is a male donor with ankylosing spondylitis or in good health (not recorded which).

This clonotype was detected many times. The chain couples TRBV10-3 to TRBJ2-2; 12 bases agree with TRBD2. V dropped 6 bases and J dropped 2; count of bases not matched to a gene: 10. The germline V gene has CDR1 ENHRY and CDR2 SYGVKD. This CDR3 has 18 residues. CDR3 loop: CAIRDITSGGTNTGELFF. DNA of the CDR3: TGTGCCATCAGGGATATCACTAGCGGGGGGACCAACACCGGGGAGCTGTTTTTT.

The chain carries TRBV20-1 and TRBJ2-7; D may be TRBD1 or TRBD2 (5 bases each). V lost 4 bases and J lost 6, with 19 bases in between. From germline, CDR1 is DFQATT and CDR2 SNEGSKA (reference sequence). The CDR3 has 14 amino acids. The CDR3 spells CSANPGSGDGEQYF. The CDR3 nucleotides read TGCAGTGCTAACCCGGGCTCTGGGGACGGCGAGCAGTACTTC.

This clonotype was seen many times. The J gene is TRBJ2-2, the V gene TRBV7-2; TRBD1 matches 10 bases. CDR3 length equals 15 residues. Germline V gene lookup returns CDR1 SGHTA and CDR2 FQGNSA. V dropped 6 bases and J dropped 9; count of bases not matched to a gene: 10. CDR3 protein: CASSSNRQGARELFF. The CDR3 DNA reads TGTGCCAGCAGTTCGAACCGACAGGGGGCGAGGGAGCTGTTTTTT.

This clonotype came up many times. V usage is TRBV23-1 and J usage is TRBJ2-7; 9 bases map to TRBD1. TRBV23-1 is an ORF for which the function is uncertain. V gave up 2 bases and J gave up 5 bases; unmatched junction bases: 13. The CDR3 length is 17 residues. This CDR3 is CASSQRDREESPHEQYF. The CDR3 bases are TGCGCCAGCAGTCAACGGGACAGGGAAGAAAGTCCCCACGAGCAGTACTTC.

This clonotype was seen many times. The chain employs TRBV7-2 and TRBJ2-1, with no clear D. The CDR3 consists of 16 residues. Germline V CDR1 and CDR2: SGHTA, FQGNSA. V was cut by 5 bases and J by 5 bases, with 19 bases left in between. As DNA, the CDR3 is TGTGCCAGCAGCCCCTTCTCTACTTTTGCCCACAATGAGCAGTTCTTC. This encodes CASSPFSTFAHNEQFF.

Ten or more counts support this clonotype. The chain uses TRBV2 and TRBJ2-1; TRBD1 matches at 7 bases. The CDR3 length is 16 residues. CDR1 SNHLY and CDR2 FYNNEI come from the germline V gene. J lost 1 base, V lost 8 bases, and 11 bases had no gene match. CDR3 region: CASVRDSKISYNEQFF. DNA for the CDR3: TGTGCCAGCGTACGGGACAGTAAGATTTCCTACAATGAGCAGTTCTTC. Together with reference TRBV2 and TRBJ2-1, the CDR3 gives the full variable domain: EPEVTQTPSHQVTQMGQEVILRCVPISNHLYFYWYRQILGQKVEFLVSFYNNEISEKSEIFDDQFSVERPDGSNFTLKIRSTKLEDSAMYFCASVRDSKISYNEQFFGPGTRLTVL.

At least ten counts were recorded for this clonotype. The genes are TRBV12-3 or TRBV12-4 and TRBJ2-2; D is perhaps TRBD1 or TRBD2 (6 bases each). CDR3 length equals 16 residues. Trimming took off 7 bases at V and 5 bases at J, with 20 bases between the two ends. This CDR3 is CASTFVGGQRTGELFF. The DNA for the CDR3 is TGTGCCAGCACCTTTGTAGGGGGGCAGAGGACCGGGGAGCTGTTTTTT.

Many counts were recorded for this clonotype. The CDR3 protein is CASSLYQSSYNEQFF. The CDR3 nucleotides read TGTGCCAGCAGCTTATACCAAAGCTCCTACAATGAGCAGTTCTTC. The chain recombines TRBV11-1 with TRBJ2-1, with D unresolved. Trimming took off 2 bases at V and 0 bases at J, with 8 bases between the two ends. CDR3 length: 15 residues. The V gene's germline CDR1 is SGHAT and CDR2 FQDESV (reference sequence).

The sample holds many counts of this clonotype. The V call is TRBV10-3, the J call TRBJ2-6; D unresolved. V was pared by 8 bases and J by 1 base, with 15 bases between. Germline CDR1 is ENHRY and CDR2 is SYGVKD. This CDR3 has 16 residues. CDR3 amino acids: CAILSNGPSGANVLTF. The CDR3 nucleotides read TGTGCCATCCTTTCTAATGGTCCTTCTGGGGCCAACGTCCTGACTTTC.

This clonotype was counted ten times or more. The chain recombines TRBV27 with TRBJ1-4; D might be TRBD1 (6 bases). Germline V gene sequence: CDR1 MNHEY, CDR2 SMNVEV (reference sequence). The CDR3 extends over 14 amino acids. V was pared by 8 bases and J by 8 bases, with 18 bases between. CDR3 nucleotide sequence: TGTGCCAGCGGGGGCCCCACCGGGAGGGAAAAACTGTTTTTT. Amino acid sequence: CASGGPTGREKLFF.

The chain uses TRBV4-3 and TRBJ2-3; 9 positions agree with TRBD1. CDR1 LGHNA and CDR2 YSLEER come from the germline V gene. V lost 3 bases and J lost 8; bases outside the gene matches: 15. The CDR3 totals 17 residues. The CDR3 region is CASSQGPEGQGPGTQYF. CDR3 in DNA: TGCGCCAGCAGCCAGGGCCCCGAGGGACAGGGCCCAGGTACGCAGTATTTT.

At least ten counts were recorded for this clonotype. This rearrangement joins TRBV6-1 to TRBJ2-4, with D tentatively TRBD2 (6 bases). Between the trimmed V and J ends, which lost 4 bases and 0 bases, there was a span of 7 bases. The CDR3 consists of 14 residues. Germline V gene data show CDR1 as MNHNS and CDR2 as SASEGT. CDR3 bases: TGTGCCAGCAGTGTGGGACTAGCCAAAAACATTCAGTACTTC. Its translation is CASSVGLAKNIQYF.

The sample holds many counts of this clonotype. This chain connects TRBV12-3 or TRBV12-4 to TRBJ2-7; no clear D gene. CDR3 size: 14 residues. V lost 6 bases and J lost 3, with 15 bases in between. For the CDR3, the DNA is TGTGCCAGCAGGGGTGACCCGGCGGTCTACGAGCAGTACTTC. Its protein is CASRGDPAVYEQYF.

This clonotype was recorded at least ten times. The chain combines TRBV6-5 with TRBJ1-2; 8 positions agree with TRBD1. J lost 4 bases, V lost 4 bases, and 8 bases had no gene match. CDR3 length: 15 amino acids. Per the germline V gene, CDR1 is MNHEY and CDR2 is SVGAGI. The CDR3 spells CASSLKTGAAYGYTF. In DNA, the CDR3 is TGTGCCAGCAGTTTAAAGACAGGGGCCGCCTATGGCTACACCTTC.

Ten or more counts support this clonotype. V usage is TRBV20-1 and J usage is TRBJ1-5; 7 bases are shared with TRBD1. In germline, CDR1 is DFQATT, CDR2 SNEGSKA (reference sequence). Germline trimming cut 3 bases from V and 6 bases from J; bases unmatched to any gene: 11. The CDR3 is 15 amino acids. This CDR3 reads CSAREIGGGGQPQHF. The CDR3 bases are TGCAGTGCTAGGGAAATAGGGGGCGGGGGTCAGCCCCAGCATTTT.

This clonotype was picked up many times. This sequence joins TRBV20-1 and TRBJ2-7; D remains ambiguous. This CDR3 comprises 13 residues. Germline V lookup: CDR1 DFQATT, CDR2 SNEGSKA (reference sequence). V lost 3 bases and J 2 bases, leaving 11 bases between the germline ends. The CDR3 here is CSASPATTYEQYF. CDR3 sequence (DNA): TGCAGTGCTAGCCCAGCCACGACCTACGAGCAGTACTTC.

This clonotype was recorded many times. This sequence joins TRBV5-1 and TRBJ1-4; D not resolved. Trimming stripped 7 bases from V and 4 bases from J, with 17 bases between. CDR3 size: 15 residues. In germline, CDR1 is SGHRS, CDR2 YFSETQ. The CDR3 DNA sequence: TGCGCCAGCCGCGATCAAGCAGGAATTAATGAAAAACTGTTTTTT. This sequence encodes CASRDQAGINEKLFF.

This clonotype was detected many times. The genes are TRBV20-1 and TRBJ2-7, with TRBD2 matching over 8 bases. The CDR3 is 13 amino acids. V was clipped by 3 bases and J by 2 bases; unmatched bases: 3. Germline CDR1 DFQATT, CDR2 SNEGSKA (reference sequence). This CDR3 is CSASAGLAYEQYF. The CDR3 nucleotides are TGCAGTGCTAGTGCGGGACTAGCCTACGAGCAGTACTTC.

The chain has TRBV7-9 and TRBJ2-7; TRBD1 is a possible D gene (6 bases). CDR1 is SEHNR and CDR2 is FQNEAQ in the germline V gene (reference sequence). The CDR3 totals 14 residues. V dropped 5 bases and J dropped 0 bases, with 11 bases sitting between them. This CDR3 is CASSLTQGSYEQYF. The CDR3 DNA is TGTGCCAGCAGCCTCACACAGGGCTCCTACGAGCAGTACTTC.

This clonotype was found many times. The chain is built from TRBV25-1 and TRBJ1-1, with TRBD1 identical over 9 bases. After removal of 2 bases from V and 4 bases from J, the junction contained 14 bases not matched to a gene. CDR3 size: 18 residues. Looked up from germline, CDR1 is MGHDK and CDR2 is SYGVNS. This CDR3 is CASSEPLSGDRVSTEAFF. The CDR3 DNA reads TGTGCCAGCAGTGAACCCTTGAGTGGGGACAGGGTCTCCACTGAAGCTTTCTTT.

This clonotype was counted ten times or more. V gene TRBV2 combines with J gene TRBJ2-2; D is unclear. Germline V CDR1 and CDR2: SNHLY, FYNNEI. The CDR3 is made up of 15 amino acids. With 3 bases removed from V and 0 bases from J, the gap between germline ends came to 8 bases. The CDR3 DNA sequence: TGTGCCAGCAGTGAGACGATTACGAACACCGGGGAGCTGTTTTTT. It encodes CASSETITNTGELFF.

This chain connects TRBV5-1 to TRBJ1-1, with D possibly being TRBD1 (6 bases). Deletions cut 0 bases from V and 3 bases from J, with 12 bases between. Germline values: CDR1 SGHRS, CDR2 YFSETQ. There are 15 residues in the CDR3. The CDR3 DNA is TGCGCCAGCAGCTTGGATACAGGGCGGGACACTGAAGCTTTCTTT. This encodes CASSLDTGRDTEAFF.

This clonotype was seen many times. The rearrangement links TRBV5-1 to TRBJ2-3; weak D call: TRBD2 (6 bases). The ends were cut back, 4 bases at V and 0 bases at J, with 9 bases in the middle. Germline loops: CDR1 SGHRS, CDR2 YFSETQ. CDR3 size: 14 residues. CDR3 sequence: CASSGGGSTDTQYF. CDR3 DNA sequence: TGCGCCAGCAGCGGGGGAGGCAGCACAGATACGCAGTATTTT.

The sample holds many counts of this clonotype. CDR3 in amino acids: CASSPSASIEAFF. The CDR3 nucleotides read TGTGCCAGCAGCCCATCCGCATCCATTGAAGCTTTCTTT. The rearrangement uses TRBV13 and TRBJ1-1; D call uncertain. This CDR3 has 13 residues. V was shortened by 5 bases and J by 7 bases, with 14 bases between the two germline ends. CDR1 and CDR2 from the germline V gene are PRHDT and FYEKMQ (reference sequence).